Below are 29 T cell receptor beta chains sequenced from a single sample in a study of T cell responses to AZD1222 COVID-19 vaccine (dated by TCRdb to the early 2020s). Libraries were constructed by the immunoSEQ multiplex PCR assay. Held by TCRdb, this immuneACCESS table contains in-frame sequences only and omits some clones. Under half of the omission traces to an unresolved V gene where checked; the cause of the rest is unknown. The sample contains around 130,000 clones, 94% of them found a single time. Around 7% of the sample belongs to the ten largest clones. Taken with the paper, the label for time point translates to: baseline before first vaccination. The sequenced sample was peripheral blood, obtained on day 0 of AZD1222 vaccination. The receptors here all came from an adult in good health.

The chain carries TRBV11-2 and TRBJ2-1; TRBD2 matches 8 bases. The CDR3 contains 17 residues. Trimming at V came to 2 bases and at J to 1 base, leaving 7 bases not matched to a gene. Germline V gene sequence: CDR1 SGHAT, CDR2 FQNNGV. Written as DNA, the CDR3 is TGTGCCAGCAGCTTAAGGGCACTAGCGGCATCCTACAATGAGCAGTTCTTC. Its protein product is CASSLRALAASYNEQFF.

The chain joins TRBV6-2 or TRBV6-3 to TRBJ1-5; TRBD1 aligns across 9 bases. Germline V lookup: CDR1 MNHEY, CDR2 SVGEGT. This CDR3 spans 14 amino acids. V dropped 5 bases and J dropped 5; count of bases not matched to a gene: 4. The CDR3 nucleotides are TGTGCCAGCAGTCGACAGGGGGGATATCAGCCCCAGCATTTT. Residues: CASSRQGGYQPQHF.

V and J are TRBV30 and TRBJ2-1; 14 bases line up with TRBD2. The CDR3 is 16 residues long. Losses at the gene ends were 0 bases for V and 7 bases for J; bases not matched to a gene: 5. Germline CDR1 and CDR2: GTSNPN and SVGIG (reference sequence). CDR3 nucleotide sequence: TGTGCCTGGAGTGTATTGGGGACTAGCGGGGGAAATGAGCAGTTCTTC. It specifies CAWSVLGTSGGNEQFF.

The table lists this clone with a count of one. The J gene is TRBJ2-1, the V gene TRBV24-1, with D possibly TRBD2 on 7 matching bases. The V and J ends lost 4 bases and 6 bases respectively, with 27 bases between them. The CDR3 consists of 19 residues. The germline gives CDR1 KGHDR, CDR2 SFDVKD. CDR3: CATSDPKPGVAGQLNEQFF. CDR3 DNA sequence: TGTGCCACCAGTGACCCGAAACCAGGGGTAGCGGGCCAACTCAATGAGCAGTTCTTC.

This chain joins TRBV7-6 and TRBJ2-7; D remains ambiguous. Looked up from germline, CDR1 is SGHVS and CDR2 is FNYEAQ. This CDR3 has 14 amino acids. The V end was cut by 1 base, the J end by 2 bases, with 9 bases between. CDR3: CASSLVAGPYEQYF. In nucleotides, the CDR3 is TGTGCCAGCAGCTTAGTGGCAGGACCCTACGAGCAGTACTTC.

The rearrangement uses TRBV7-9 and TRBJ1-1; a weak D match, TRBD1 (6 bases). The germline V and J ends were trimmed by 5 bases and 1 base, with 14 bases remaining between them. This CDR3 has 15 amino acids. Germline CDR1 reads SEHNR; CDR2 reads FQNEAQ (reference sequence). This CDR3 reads CASSKGGQRNTEAFF. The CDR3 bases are TGTGCCAGCAGCAAGGGGGGGCAAAGGAACACTGAAGCTTTCTTT.

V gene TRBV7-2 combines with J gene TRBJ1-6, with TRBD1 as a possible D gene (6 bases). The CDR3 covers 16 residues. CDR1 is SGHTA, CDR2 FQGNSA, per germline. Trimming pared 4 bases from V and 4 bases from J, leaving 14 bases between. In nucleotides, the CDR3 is TGTGCCAGCAGCTCTGGGGGGGGCCAGTATAATTCACCCCTCCACTTT. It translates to CASSSGGGQYNSPLHF.

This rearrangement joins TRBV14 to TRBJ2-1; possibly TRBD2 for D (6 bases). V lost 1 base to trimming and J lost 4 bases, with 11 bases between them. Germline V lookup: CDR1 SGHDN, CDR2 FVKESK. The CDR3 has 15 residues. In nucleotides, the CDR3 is TGTGCCAGCAGCCAAGGTTGGGGGGAGTACAATGAGCAGTTCTTC. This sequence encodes CASSQGWGEYNEQFF.

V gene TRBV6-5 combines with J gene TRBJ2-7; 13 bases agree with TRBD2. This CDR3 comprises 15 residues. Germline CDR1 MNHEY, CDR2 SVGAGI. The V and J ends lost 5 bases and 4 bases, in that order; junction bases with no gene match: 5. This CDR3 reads CASSRTSGRGYEQYF. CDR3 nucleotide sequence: TGTGCCAGCAGTCGGACTAGCGGGAGAGGGTACGAGCAGTACTTC.

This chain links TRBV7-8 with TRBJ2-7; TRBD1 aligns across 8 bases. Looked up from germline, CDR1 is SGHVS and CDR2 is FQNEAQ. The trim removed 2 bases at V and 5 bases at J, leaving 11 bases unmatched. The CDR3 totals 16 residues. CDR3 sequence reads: CASSLTPGGAVDEQYF. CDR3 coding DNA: TGTGCCAGCAGCTTAACCCCAGGGGGCGCGGTCGACGAGCAGTACTTC.

CDR3 protein: CASSYDQVTEAFF. The DNA for the CDR3 is TGTGCCAGCAGTTACGATCAGGTCACTGAAGCTTTCTTT. V and J are TRBV6-5 and TRBJ1-1; D remains ambiguous. Trimming removed 2 bases from V and 4 bases from J, with 8 bases in between. Germline V gives CDR1 MNHEY, CDR2 SVGAGI. The CDR3 contains 13 residues.

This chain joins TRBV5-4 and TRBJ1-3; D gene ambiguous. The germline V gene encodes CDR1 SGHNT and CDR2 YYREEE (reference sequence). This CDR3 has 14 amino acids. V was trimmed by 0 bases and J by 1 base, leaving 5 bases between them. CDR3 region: CASSLEGSGNTIYF. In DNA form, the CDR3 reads TGTGCCAGCAGCTTGGAGGGATCTGGAAACACCATATATTTT. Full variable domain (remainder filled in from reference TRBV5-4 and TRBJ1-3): ETGVTQSPTHLIKTRGQQVTLRCSSQSGHNTVSWYQQALGQGPQFIFQYYREEENGRGNFPPRFSGLQFPNYSSELNVNALELDDSALYLCASSLEGSGNTIYFGEGSWLTVV.

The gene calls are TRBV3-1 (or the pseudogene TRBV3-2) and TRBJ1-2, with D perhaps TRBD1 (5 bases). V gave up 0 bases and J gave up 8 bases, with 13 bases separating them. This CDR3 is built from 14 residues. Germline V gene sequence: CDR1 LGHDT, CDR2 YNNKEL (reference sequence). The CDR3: CASSQDSRGNGYTF. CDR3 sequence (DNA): TGTGCCAGCAGCCAAGACAGCCGGGGGAACGGCTACACCTTC.

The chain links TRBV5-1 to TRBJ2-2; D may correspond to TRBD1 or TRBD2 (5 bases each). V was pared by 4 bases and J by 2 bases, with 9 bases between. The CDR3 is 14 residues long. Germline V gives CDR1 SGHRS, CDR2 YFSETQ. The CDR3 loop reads CASSRDQNTGELFF. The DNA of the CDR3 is TGCGCCAGCAGCCGGGACCAAAACACCGGGGAGCTGTTTTTT.

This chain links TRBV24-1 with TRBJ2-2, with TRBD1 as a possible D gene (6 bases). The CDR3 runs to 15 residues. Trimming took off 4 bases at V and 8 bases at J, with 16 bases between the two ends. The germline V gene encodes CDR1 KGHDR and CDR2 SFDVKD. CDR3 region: CATSETGNREGELFF. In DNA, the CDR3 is TGTGCCACCAGTGAAACAGGGAACCGAGAAGGGGAGCTGTTTTTT.

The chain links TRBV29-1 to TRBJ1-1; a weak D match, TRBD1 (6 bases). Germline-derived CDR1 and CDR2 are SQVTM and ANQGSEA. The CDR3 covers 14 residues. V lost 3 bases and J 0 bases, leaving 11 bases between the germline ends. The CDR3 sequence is CSVDLRGMNTEAFF. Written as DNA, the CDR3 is TGCAGCGTTGATCTCAGGGGAATGAACACTGAAGCTTTCTTT.

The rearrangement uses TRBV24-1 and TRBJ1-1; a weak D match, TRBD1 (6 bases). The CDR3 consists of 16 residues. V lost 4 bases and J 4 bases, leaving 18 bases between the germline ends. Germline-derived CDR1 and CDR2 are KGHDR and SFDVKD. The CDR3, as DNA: TGTGCCACCAGTGACTCGACCTTACAGGGATCCACTGAAGCTTTCTTT. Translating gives CATSDSTLQGSTEAFF.

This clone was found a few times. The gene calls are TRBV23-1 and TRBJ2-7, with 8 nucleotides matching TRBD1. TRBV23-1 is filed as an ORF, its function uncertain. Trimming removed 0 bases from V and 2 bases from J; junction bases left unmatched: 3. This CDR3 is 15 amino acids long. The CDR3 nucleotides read TGCGCCAGCAGTCAATCGGGACAGGAGCCCTACGAGCAGTACTTC. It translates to CASSQSGQEPYEQYF.

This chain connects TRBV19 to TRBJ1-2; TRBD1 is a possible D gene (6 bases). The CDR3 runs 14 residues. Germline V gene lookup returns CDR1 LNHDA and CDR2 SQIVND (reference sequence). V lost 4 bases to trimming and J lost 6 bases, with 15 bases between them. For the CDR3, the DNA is TGTGCCAGTAGTACAGGTGGACAGTACCATGGCTACACCTTC. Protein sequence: CASSTGGQYHGYTF.

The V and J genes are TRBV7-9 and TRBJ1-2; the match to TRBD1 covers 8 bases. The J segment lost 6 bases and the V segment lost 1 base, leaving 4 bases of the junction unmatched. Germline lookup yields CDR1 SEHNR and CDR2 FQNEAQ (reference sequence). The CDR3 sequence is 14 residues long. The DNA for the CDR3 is TGTGCCAGCAGCTTAGGGACAGGGTGGGATGGCTACACCTTC. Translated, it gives CASSLGTGWDGYTF.

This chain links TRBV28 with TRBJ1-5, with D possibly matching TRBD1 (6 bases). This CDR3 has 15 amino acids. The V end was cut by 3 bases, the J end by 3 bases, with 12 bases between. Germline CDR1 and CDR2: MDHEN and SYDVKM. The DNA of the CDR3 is TGTGCCAGCAGTTTTGGGGGGGCCAACAATCAGCCCCAGCATTTT. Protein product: CASSFGGANNQPQHF.

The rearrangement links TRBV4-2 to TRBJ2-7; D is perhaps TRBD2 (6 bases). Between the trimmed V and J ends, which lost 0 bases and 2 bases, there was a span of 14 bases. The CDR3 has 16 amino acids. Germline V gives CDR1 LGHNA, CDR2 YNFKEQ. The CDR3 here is CASSQDWGGIAYEQYF. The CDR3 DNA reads TGTGCCAGCAGCCAAGATTGGGGCGGGATCGCCTACGAGCAGTACTTC.

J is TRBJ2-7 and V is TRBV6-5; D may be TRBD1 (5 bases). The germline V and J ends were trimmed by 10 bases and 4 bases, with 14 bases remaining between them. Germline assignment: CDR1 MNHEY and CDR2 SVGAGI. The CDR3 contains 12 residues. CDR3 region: CATVERGYEQYF. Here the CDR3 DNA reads TGTGCCACCGTGGAAAGGGGATACGAGCAGTACTTC.

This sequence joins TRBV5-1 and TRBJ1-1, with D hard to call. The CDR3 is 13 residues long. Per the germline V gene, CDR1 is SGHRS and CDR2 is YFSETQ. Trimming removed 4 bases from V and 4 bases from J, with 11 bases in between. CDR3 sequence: CASSTGEGTEAFF. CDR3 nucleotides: TGCGCCAGCAGCACCGGGGAAGGCACTGAAGCTTTCTTT.

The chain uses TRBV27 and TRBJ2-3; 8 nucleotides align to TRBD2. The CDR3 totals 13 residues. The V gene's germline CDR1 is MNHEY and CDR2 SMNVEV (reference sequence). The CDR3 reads CVRGGEGTDTQYF. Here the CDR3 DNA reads TGTGTCCGGGGGGGAGAAGGCACAGATACGCAGTATTTT.

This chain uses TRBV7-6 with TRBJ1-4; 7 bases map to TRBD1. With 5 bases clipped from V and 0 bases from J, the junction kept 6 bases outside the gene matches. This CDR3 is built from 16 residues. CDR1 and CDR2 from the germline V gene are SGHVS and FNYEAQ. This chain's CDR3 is CASSPQTGATNEKLFF. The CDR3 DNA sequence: TGTGCCAGCAGCCCTCAAACAGGGGCAACTAATGAAAAACTGTTTTTT. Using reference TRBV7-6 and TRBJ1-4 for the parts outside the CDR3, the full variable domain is GAGVSQSPRYKVTKRGQDVALRCDPISGHVSLYWYRQALGQGPEFLTYFNYEAQQDKSGLPNDRFSAERPEGSISTLTIQRTEQRDSAMYRCASSPQTGATNEKLFFGSGTQLSVL.

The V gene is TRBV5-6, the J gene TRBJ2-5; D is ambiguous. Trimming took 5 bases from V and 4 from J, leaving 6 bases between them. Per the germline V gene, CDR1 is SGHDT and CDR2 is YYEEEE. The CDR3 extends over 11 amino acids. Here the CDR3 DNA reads TGTGCCAGCAGTATCTTAGAGACCCAGTACTTC. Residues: CASSILETQYF. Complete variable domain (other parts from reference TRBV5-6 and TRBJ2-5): DAGVTQSPTHLIKTRGQQVTLRCSPKSGHDTVSWYQQALGQGPQFIFQYYEEEERQRGNFPDRFSGHQFPNYSSELNVNALLLGDSALYLCASSILETQYFGPGTRLLVL.

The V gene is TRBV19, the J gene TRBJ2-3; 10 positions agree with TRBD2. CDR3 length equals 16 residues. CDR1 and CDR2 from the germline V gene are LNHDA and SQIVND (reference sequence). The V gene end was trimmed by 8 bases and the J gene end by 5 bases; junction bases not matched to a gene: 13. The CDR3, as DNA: TGTGCCAGTGCAAGGTGGCTAGCGGGAGTTAAAGATACGCAGTATTTT. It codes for CASARWLAGVKDTQYF.

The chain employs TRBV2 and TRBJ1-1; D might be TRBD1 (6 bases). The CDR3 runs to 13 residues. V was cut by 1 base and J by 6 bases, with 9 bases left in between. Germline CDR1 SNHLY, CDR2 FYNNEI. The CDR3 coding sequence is TGTGCCAGCAGTGAAGACAGGGCGGCTGAAGCTTTCTTT. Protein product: CASSEDRAAEAFF.